The clone carrying this T cell receptor beta chain came up once. Germline V gene data show CDR1 as SGHAT and CDR2 as FQNNGV. Trimming at V came to 1 base and at J to 3 bases, leaving 8 bases not matched to a gene. The CDR3 spans 16 residues. The data were obtained in a study of glioma-infiltrating T cells after dendritic cell vaccination. Overall study context: Between about 2002 and 2012, patients got autologous tumor lysate-pulsed dendritic cell vaccines.

The immunoSEQ assay amplified TCRB CDR3 from up to roughly 2 ug DNA. The assay was immunoSEQ multiplex PCR, and TCRdb's table has in-frame clones only and misses some. The repertoire consists of roughly 80,000 clones, with around 90% occurring once and the leading ten covering about 3%. The sequence derives from a human donor with glioblastoma. The sample in question was blood, obtained before dendritic cell vaccination. V is TRBV11-2 and J is TRBJ2-7, with 8 positions matching TRBD2. CDR3 protein: CASSLGGASGFYEQYF. CDR3 in DNA: TGTGCCAGCAGCTTAGGGGGGGCTAGCGGGTTCTACGAGCAGTACTTC.